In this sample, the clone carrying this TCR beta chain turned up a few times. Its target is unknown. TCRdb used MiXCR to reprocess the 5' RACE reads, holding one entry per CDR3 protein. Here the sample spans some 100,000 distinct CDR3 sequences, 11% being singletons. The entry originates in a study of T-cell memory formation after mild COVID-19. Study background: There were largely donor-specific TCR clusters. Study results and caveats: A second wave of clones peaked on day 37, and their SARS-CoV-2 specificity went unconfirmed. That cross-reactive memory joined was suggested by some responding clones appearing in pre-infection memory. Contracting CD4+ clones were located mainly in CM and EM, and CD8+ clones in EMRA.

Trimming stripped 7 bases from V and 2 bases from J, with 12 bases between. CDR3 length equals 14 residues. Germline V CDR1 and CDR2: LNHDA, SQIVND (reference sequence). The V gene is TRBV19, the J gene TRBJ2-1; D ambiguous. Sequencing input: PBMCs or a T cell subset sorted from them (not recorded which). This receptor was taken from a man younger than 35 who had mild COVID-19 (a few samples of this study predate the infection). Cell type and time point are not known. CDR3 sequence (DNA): TGTGCCAGTAACAGACCTGCCCCCTACAATGAGCAGTTCTTC. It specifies CASNRPAPYNEQFF.